The rows below give T cell receptor beta chains drawn from one sample of a study of blood T cell repertoires in COVID-19. Clones were read by immunoSEQ multiplex PCR, and TCRdb kept only the in-frame ones, dropping some. The top ten clones hold approximately 1.5% of a sample with under 350,000 clones, 75% to 90% of them seen once. Sequencing used PBMCs or T cells enriched from blood (not recorded which). These receptors were collected from a woman aged 40 to 55 who had recovered from COVID-19. Each CDR3 is given with its conserved first and last residue. D genes are given only for firm matches. For some rows the clone size is stated as once, few or many, or as a class when expanded; others skip it.

V gene	clone size	J gene	D gene	CDR3 protein	CDR3 DNA
TRBV9	-	TRBJ1-1	-	CASSVEAGSRTEAFF	TGTGCCAGCAGCGTAGAGGCAGGGTCGAGGACTGAAGCTTTCTTT
TRBV2	-	TRBJ2-3	-	CASASVLGGDTQYF	TGTGCCAGCGCATCAGTTCTAGGCGGGGATACGCAGTATTTT
TRBV3-1/TRBV3-2	-	TRBJ1-5	-	CASSQAPGSQPQHF	TGTGCCAGCAGCCAAGCCCCGGGGAGTCAGCCCCAGCATTTT
TRBV6-5	few	TRBJ1-3	-	CASDTAGRGNTIYF	TGTGCCAGCGACACAGCAGGGAGGGGAAACACCATATATTTT
TRBV7-9	-	TRBJ1-2	TRBD1	CASSLGDRGYGYTF	TGTGCCAGCAGCTTGGGGGACAGAGGCTATGGCTACACCTTC
TRBV30	-	TRBJ1-3	-	CAWSTRGRVYGNTIYF	TGTGCCTGGAGTACCCGGGGGAGGGTTTATGGAAACACCATATATTTT
TRBV27	-	TRBJ1-1	-	CASRPTGNTEAFF	TGTGCCAGCAGACCTACAGGGAACACTGAAGCTTTCTTT
TRBV30	-	TRBJ2-1	TRBD2	CAWRGLARYNEQFF	TGTGCCTGGAGGGGACTAGCGCGCTACAATGAGCAGTTCTTC
TRBV28	-	TRBJ1-4	TRBD1	CASSFTGQGVKLFF	TGTGCCAGCAGTTTTACGGGACAGGGCGTAAAACTGTTTTTT
TRBV4-2	-	TRBJ2-3	-	CASSQDQVGLASTDTQYF	TGTGCCAGCAGCCAAGATCAAGTAGGCCTAGCTAGCACAGATACGCAGTATTTT
TRBV15	-	TRBJ2-5	TRBD2	CATSRATSGLETQYF	TGTGCCACCAGCAGAGCGACTAGCGGTTTAGAGACCCAGTACTTC
TRBV9	-	TRBJ2-5	-	CASSESPALGQTQYF	TGTGCCAGCAGCGAGAGTCCTGCTCTGGGGCAGACCCAGTACTTC
TRBV7-2	-	TRBJ2-3	-	CASSLNRQAPDTQYF	TGTGCCAGCAGCTTAAACCGCCAGGCGCCAGATACGCAGTATTTT
TRBV3-1/TRBV3-2	-	TRBJ1-6	-	CASSQGPGNSPLHF	TGTGCCAGCAGCCAAGGGCCTGGTAATTCACCCCTCCACTTT
TRBV29-1	-	TRBJ2-3	-	CSVSGPGTDTQYF	TGCAGCGTGTCTGGTCCAGGCACAGATACGCAGTATTTT
TRBV7-2	-	TRBJ1-5	-	CASGSYSNQPQHF	TGTGCCAGCGGCTCTTATAGCAATCAGCCCCAGCATTTT
TRBV12-5	-	TRBJ2-3	-	CASGQNVGAADTQYF	TGTGCTAGTGGCCAAAACGTAGGGGCGGCAGATACGCAGTATTTT
TRBV2	-	TRBJ1-2	-	CASSEQAYGYTF	TGTGCCAGCAGTGAACAGGCATATGGCTACACCTTC
TRBV18	-	TRBJ2-1	-	CASSPMDIYNEQFF	TGTGCCAGCTCACCAATGGACATCTACAATGAGCAGTTCTTC
TRBV30	-	TRBJ2-2	-	CAWSYRDGGELFF	TGTGCCTGGAGCTATCGGGATGGCGGGGAGCTGTTTTTT
TRBV11-2	-	TRBJ2-3	TRBD2	CASSFQTSGRALVDTQYF	TGTGCCAGCAGCTTTCAGACTAGCGGGAGGGCCCTAGTAGATACGCAGTATTTT
TRBV12-2	few	TRBJ1-3	-	CASRLADRDCGNDTIYF	TGTGCAAGTCGCTTAGCTGATCGGGACTGCGGCAATGACACCATATATTTT
TRBV6-5	-	TRBJ1-2	TRBD1	CASRYNTGGGGYTF	TGTGCCAGCAGATACAACACAGGGGGAGGCGGCTACACCTTC
TRBV9	-	TRBJ1-4	TRBD1	CASSVRQGPEKLFF	TGTGCCAGCAGCGTCAGACAGGGTCCAGAGAAACTGTTTTTT
TRBV24-1	few	TRBJ2-2	-	CATSDFRYPGELFF	TGTGCCACCAGTGATTTCCGCTACCCCGGGGAGCTGTTTTTT
TRBV30	few	TRBJ2-5	-	CAWSRGFQETQYF	TGTGCCTGGAGTAGGGGATTTCAAGAGACCCAGTACTTC
TRBV3-1/TRBV3-2	-	TRBJ1-6	-	CASSRGTGYSPLHF	TGTGCCAGCAGCCGAGGGACTGGCTATTCACCCCTCCACTTT
TRBV5-1	-	TRBJ1-1	-	CASSFVARASGEAFF	TGCGCCAGCAGCTTTGTTGCGCGGGCCTCGGGGGAAGCTTTCTTT
TRBV30	once	TRBJ2-3	-	CAWSGGPTDTQYF	TGTGCCTGGAGTGGGGGGCCCACAGATACGCAGTATTTT
TRBV29-1	-	TRBJ2-1	-	CSARENNEQFF	TGCAGCGCCCGGGAAAACAATGAGCAGTTCTTC
TRBV2	-	TRBJ2-1	TRBD2	CASSIAIAGYNEQFF	TGTGCCAGCAGTATCGCTATAGCGGGTTACAATGAGCAGTTCTTC
TRBV6-5	-	TRBJ2-7	TRBD1	CASSLLGQGVQYF	TGTGCCAGCAGTTTGTTAGGACAGGGTGTGCAGTACTTC
TRBV5-8	-	TRBJ1-1	-	CASSLRARGYGDTEAFF	TGTGCCAGCAGCTTGAGAGCTCGGGGTTACGGAGACACTGAAGCTTTCTTT
TRBV7-9	-	TRBJ2-3	TRBD2	CASSGALAGLENTDTQYF	TGTGCCAGCAGCGGAGCACTAGCGGGCCTAGAAAACACAGATACGCAGTATTTT
TRBV19	-	TRBJ2-7	-	CASSSTGYAYEQYF	TGTGCCAGTAGTAGTACAGGGTACGCGTACGAGCAGTACTTC
TRBV18	-	TRBJ2-5	TRBD1	CASSLGQGAKTQYF	TGTGCCAGCTCACTGGGACAGGGGGCAAAGACCCAGTACTTC
TRBV28	-	TRBJ1-1	TRBD1	CASSLYQGGTEAFF	TGTGCCAGCAGTTTATATCAGGGGGGCACTGAAGCTTTCTTT
TRBV30	few	TRBJ1-2	TRBD1	CAWSDRGGYGYTF	TGTGCCTGGAGTGACAGGGGGGGCTATGGCTACACCTTC
TRBV6-5	few	TRBJ1-3	TRBD1	CASRPGGGNTIYF	TGTGCCAGCAGACCAGGGGGAGGAAACACCATATATTTT
TRBV2	-	TRBJ2-5	TRBD1	CASSHGARGNQETQYF	TGTGCCAGCAGTCACGGTGCCAGGGGGAACCAAGAGACCCAGTACTTC
TRBV4-1	-	TRBJ2-5	-	CASSQLGTFSETQYF	TGCGCCAGCAGCCAGCTTGGGACTTTTTCAGAGACCCAGTACTTC
TRBV2	-	TRBJ2-2	TRBD1	CAGRQGVNTGELFF	TGTGCCGGGAGACAGGGAGTAAACACCGGGGAGCTGTTTTTT
TRBV6-2/TRBV6-3	-	TRBJ2-1	TRBD2	CASSLRLASYNEQFF	TGTGCCAGCAGTCTCCGACTAGCCTCCTACAATGAGCAGTTCTTC